This T cell receptor beta chain was identified in a study of T cell responses to AZD1222 COVID-19 vaccine. Trimming pared 8 bases from V and 5 bases from J, leaving 16 bases between. The CDR3 totals 14 residues. Germline values: CDR1 SGHTA, CDR2 FQGNSA. As to this clone: As yet, its antigen is unknown.

Overall study findings and caveats: The study found Spike-specific TCR breadth and depth rose after two AZD1222 doses.

Measured with immunoSEQ multiplex PCR; TCRdb has only the in-frame clones, and not every one. The sample has roughly 110,000 clones; around nine tenths are singletons. The chain couples TRBV7-2 to TRBJ2-1, with a possible D match to TRBD2 (5 bases). This sample comprised peripheral blood, obtained on day 0 of AZD1222 vaccination. This sequence was found in an adult in good health. CDR3 residues: CASGPAGRNNEQFF. In DNA form, the CDR3 reads TGTGCCAGCGGACCGGCGGGCAGGAACAATGAGCAGTTCTTC.